The rows below give T cell receptor beta chains drawn from one sample of a study of T-cell memory formation after mild COVID-19. A single record per CDR3 protein comes from TCRdb applying MiXCR to the 5' RACE reads. The sample contains around 250,000 distinct CDR3 sequences, 15% of which appear only once. Specimen: PBMCs or a T cell subset sorted from them (not recorded which). Receptors were obtained from an adult woman who had mild COVID-19 (a few samples of this study predate the infection). Cell type and time point are not known. Each CDR3 is given with its conserved first and last residue. D genes are given only for firm matches. Expanded clones get a size class; other rows say once, few or many, or leave the size out.

TRBJ2-1,TRBD2,TRBV6-6,.,CASSFATSGSNEQFF,TGTGCCAGCAGTTTTGCGACTAGCGGGAGCAATGAGCAGTTCTTC
TRBJ1-2,.,TRBV4-1,.,CASSSDTTGPYGYTF,TGCGCCAGCAGCTCCGATACTACAGGGCCGTATGGCTACACCTTC
TRBJ2-7,TRBD1,TRBV7-9,.,CASSQTGDEQYF,TGTGCCAGCAGCCAGACAGGGGACGAGCAGTACTTC
TRBJ1-1,.,TRBV12-3/TRBV12-4,few,CASSSWPGGDTEAFF,TGTGCCAGCAGTTCCTGGCCGGGGGGCGATACTGAAGCTTTCTTT
TRBJ1-5,.,TRBV19,.,CATRGTGQPQHF,TGTGCTACTAGGGGAACTGGGCAGCCCCAGCATTTT
TRBJ1-2,.,TRBV24-1,few,CATSDQDYGYTF,TGTGCCACCAGTGATCAGGACTATGGCTACACCTTC
TRBJ2-7,.,TRBV5-1,few,CASSDPAGGSSYEQYF,TGCGCCAGCAGCGACCCAGCTGGGGGGAGCTCCTACGAGCAGTACTTC
TRBJ2-6,.,TRBV7-8,.,CASSRAASGANVLTF,TGTGCCAGCAGCCGGGCGGCCTCTGGGGCCAACGTCCTGACTTTC
TRBJ2-2,.,TRBV6-1,few,CASSPRGGGRILSGELFF,TGTGCCAGCAGTCCCCGTGGGGGGGGGCGCATCCTCTCCGGGGAGCTGTTTTTT
TRBJ2-3,.,TRBV7-2,.,CASSPSGGRGTDTQYF,TGTGCCAGCAGCCCCTCGGGGGGCAGGGGCACAGATACGCAGTATTTT
TRBJ2-1,.,TRBV28,.,CASRQGNNEQFF,TGTGCCAGCAGACAGGGAAACAATGAGCAGTTCTTC
TRBJ2-1,.,TRBV10-3,few,CAISETGELGGEQFF,TGTGCCATCAGTGAGACGGGAGAACTGGGCGGGGAGCAGTTCTTC
TRBJ2-7,TRBD2,TRBV2,.,CASLGLAGRYEQYF,TGTGCCAGCTTGGGACTAGCGGGACGATACGAGCAGTACTTC
TRBJ2-7,TRBD1,TRBV30,.,CAWGRIGQGFYEQYF,TGTGCCTGGGGACGTATCGGACAGGGGTTCTACGAGCAGTACTTC
TRBJ2-3,.,TRBV30,.,CAWAAYGISTDTQYF,TGTGCCTGGGCAGCATATGGAATTAGCACAGATACGCAGTATTTT